Only a few counts were recorded for the clone carrying this T cell receptor beta chain. Its target is not known. Libraries were prepared by immunoSEQ multiplex PCR; TCRdb keeps only in-frame clonotypes and omits some of them. The profile shows approximately 15,000 clones, about nine tenths of them singletons. Germline CDR1 and CDR2: SGHRS and YFSETQ. The CDR3 runs to 19 residues. V was pared by 0 bases and J by 0 bases, with 16 bases between. These data belong to a study of PD-L1 blockade in urothelial cancer. Turning to the study itself: Blood was tested 3 weeks (second dose) and 6 weeks into treatment.

Study-wide results and caveats: Survival was better when pretreatment blood TCR clonality fell below the median.

Pretreatment sampling and on-treatment sampling together yielded between 1 and 8 samples for each patient. The chain recombines TRBV5-1 with TRBJ2-6, with TRBD2 as a possible D gene (7 bases). The sequenced sample was PBMCs, obtained around atezolizumab (anti-PD-L1) treatment. The TCR sequence derives from a man aged 50 or older with urothelial cancer. The CDR3, as DNA: TGCGCCAGCAGCTTGGGGGCCCGGGGGGCAGCCTCTGGGGCCAACGTCCTGACTTTC. It specifies CASSLGARGAASGANVLTF. Complete variable domain (other parts from reference TRBV5-1 and TRBJ2-6): KAGVTQTPRYLIKTRGQQVTLSCSPISGHRSVSWYQQTPGQGLQFLFEYFSETQRNKGNFPGRFSGRQFSNSRSEMNVSTLELGDSALYLCASSLGARGAASGANVLTFGAGSRLTVL.